This T cell receptor (beta chain) was recorded in a study of T cell responses to AZD1222 COVID-19 vaccine. Study observations and caveats: Nearly half of spike-specific TCRs reportedly go after variant regions that carry no mutations. Clonal diversity may have been underestimated in mostly white British donors. Researchers took repertoire samples only after the peak T cell response had come.

This CDR3 region has 14 residues. V lost 5 bases, J lost 5 bases, and 15 bases lay in between. Germline assignment: CDR1 MDHEN and CDR2 SYDVKM. Generated by immunoSEQ multiplex PCR, the TCRdb table keeps only in-frame clones and is missing some. The table lists 95,000 to 150,000 clones, over 75% of them singletons. Note on this clone: As yet, its antigen is unknown.

The sequence was obtained from an adult in good health. V gene TRBV28 combines with J gene TRBJ1-2; D is ambiguous. Here the sequenced sample was peripheral blood, taken on day 0 of AZD1222 vaccination. The CDR3 DNA is TGTGCCAGCAGTGGGTCTGCTGACCCTTATGGCTACACCTTC. Translating it yields CASSGSADPYGYTF.